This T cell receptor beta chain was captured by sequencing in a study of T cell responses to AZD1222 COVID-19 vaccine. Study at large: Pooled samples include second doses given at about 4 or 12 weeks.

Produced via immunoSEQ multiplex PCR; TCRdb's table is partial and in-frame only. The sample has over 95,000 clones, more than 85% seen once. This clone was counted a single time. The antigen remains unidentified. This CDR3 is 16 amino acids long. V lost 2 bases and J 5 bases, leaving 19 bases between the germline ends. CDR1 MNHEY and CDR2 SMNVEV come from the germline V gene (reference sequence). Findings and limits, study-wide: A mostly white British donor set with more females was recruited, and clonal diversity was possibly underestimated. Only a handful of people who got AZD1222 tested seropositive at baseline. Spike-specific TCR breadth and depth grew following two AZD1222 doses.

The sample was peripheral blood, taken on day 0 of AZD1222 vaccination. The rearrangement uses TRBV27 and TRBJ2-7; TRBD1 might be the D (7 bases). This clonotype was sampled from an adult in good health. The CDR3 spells CASSLRQGGFYNEQYF. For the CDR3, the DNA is TGTGCCAGCAGTTTACGACAGGGAGGATTTTATAACGAGCAGTACTTC.